These T cell receptor beta chains were read from a single sample in a study of blood T cells in healthy people across ages. One entry per CDR3 protein results from TCRdb running MiXCR on the 5' RACE reads. This table holds approximately 1,000,000 distinct CDR3 sequences, around 43% found once. Source material: blood. These TCRs come from a woman between 55 and 75 years old in good health. Each CDR3 is given without its conserved first and last residue. Fields, in order: V gene, CDR3 protein.

TRBV18 ASSPLPSREGGKNIQY
TRBV2 ASGARQDLDIQY
TRBV4-1 ASSQDLGSGTDTQY
TRBV12-3/TRBV12-4 ASSPPGPTYNEQY
TRBV7-8 ASSLGDRGPTDTQY
TRBV3-1 ASSQVGTGAETQY
TRBV5-1 ASRITGAGNTGELF
TRBV11-2 ASRGTRSSYEQY
TRBV10-3 AISEVTSGLKAYEQY
TRBV20-1 SAASGAIKTQY
TRBV11-2 ASSSDRVSEQF
TRBV3-1 ASSQEAVMGTQY
TRBV20-1 SARDQTSGETQY
TRBV28 ASSSRGGGSYEQY
TRBV5-1 ASSWETRGDTQY
TRBV6-1 ASSGLAGGLFPYEQY
TRBV7-7 ASSLTPGTGKHIQY
TRBV5-1 ASSTLGQGNSPLH
TRBV6-1 ASSDPEPGQQETQY
TRBV4-1 ASSQRRGADRLRTYEQY
TRBV5-1 ASSPNSGQIYEQY
TRBV3-1 ASSPALGPAYEQY
TRBV5-1 ASSFGLEKETQY
TRBV21-1 ASSRRTGSTDTQY
TRBV28 ASSKSGRGYEQY
TRBV10-1 ASSESVQPARETQY
TRBV5-1 ASSEGLAGPQETQY
TRBV27 ASSLFVAREVSGANVLT
TRBV7-2 ASSLVFLAKNIQY
TRBV12-3/TRBV12-4 ASSTGQRFGYT
TRBV27 ASSLVGYGETQY
TRBV4-2 ASSQVGTEYEQY
TRBV20-1 SVAYAGAKNIQY
TRBV25-1 ASSGGTGAYGYT
TRBV5-6 ASSQRERGRFRNEQF
TRBV12-5 ASGSTGFTEAF
TRBV29-1 SVAAGGAYEQY
TRBV20-1 SARGPGWQAGTYNEQF
TRBV10-3 AISPTGGEETQY
TRBV24-1 ATSDPDSSYNEQF
TRBV9 ASSVYRTLIGPF
TRBV7-3 ASSPGTSGRTGELF
TRBV7-9 ASSFRVPIDEQY